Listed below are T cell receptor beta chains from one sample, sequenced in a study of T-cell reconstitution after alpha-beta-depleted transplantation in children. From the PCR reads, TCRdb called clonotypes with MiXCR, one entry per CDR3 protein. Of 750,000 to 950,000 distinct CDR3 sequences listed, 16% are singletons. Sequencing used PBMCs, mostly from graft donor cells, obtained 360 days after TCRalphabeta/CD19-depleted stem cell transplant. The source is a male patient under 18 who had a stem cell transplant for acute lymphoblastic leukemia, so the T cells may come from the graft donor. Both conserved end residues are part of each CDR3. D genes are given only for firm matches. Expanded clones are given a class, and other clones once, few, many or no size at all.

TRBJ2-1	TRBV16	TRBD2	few	CASSPPRERANEQFF	TGTGCCAGCAGCCCCCCGCGGGAGCGGGCGAATGAGCAGTTCTTC
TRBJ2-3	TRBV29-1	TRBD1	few	CSSSTGQGAEDTQYF	TGCAGCTCTAGTACGGGACAGGGGGCGGAAGATACGCAGTATTTT
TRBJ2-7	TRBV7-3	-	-	CASSLRRGMPYEQYF	TGTGCCAGCAGCTTAAGGAGAGGGATGCCCTACGAGCAGTACTTC
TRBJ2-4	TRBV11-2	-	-	CASSLGALAKNIQYF	TGTGCCAGCAGCTTAGGGGCCCTAGCCAAAAACATTCAGTACTTC
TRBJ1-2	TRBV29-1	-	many	CSVEPRRDGYTF	TGCAGCGTTGAGCCTCGACGGGATGGCTACACCTTC
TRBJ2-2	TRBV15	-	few	CATSTRGLTGELFF	TGTGCCACCTCCACCAGAGGTTTAACCGGGGAGCTGTTTTTT
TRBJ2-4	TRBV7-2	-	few	CASSSGPQNIQYF	TGTGCCAGCAGCTCCGGCCCTCAAAACATTCAGTACTTC
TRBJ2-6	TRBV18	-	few	CASSIQGNGANVLTF	TGTGCCAGCTCAATACAGGGAAATGGGGCCAACGTCCTGACTTTC
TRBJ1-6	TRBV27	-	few	CASSFGVKNSPLHF	TGTGCCAGCAGTTTCGGCGTAAAGAATTCACCCCTCCACTTT
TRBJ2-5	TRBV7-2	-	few	CASSVQGRKTQYF	TGTGCCAGCAGCGTCCAGGGGAGGAAGACCCAGTACTTC
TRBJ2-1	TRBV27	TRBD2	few	CASTYPGTTGGEQFF	TGTGCCAGTACGTACCCCGGGACTACAGGCGGTGAGCAGTTCTTC
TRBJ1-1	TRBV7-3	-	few	CASSLIPGTEAFF	TGTGCCAGCAGCTTAATACCGGGTACTGAAGCTTTCTTT
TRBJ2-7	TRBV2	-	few	CASSENGNSYEQYF	TGTGCCAGCAGTGAAAACGGCAACTCCTACGAGCAGTACTTC
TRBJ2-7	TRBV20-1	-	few	CSAIVEGGTYEQYF	TGCAGTGCGATTGTAGAAGGTGGGACCTACGAGCAGTACTTC
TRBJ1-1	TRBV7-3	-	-	CASSLKEAELTEAFF	TGTGCCAGCAGCTTAAAGGAAGCGGAACTCACTGAAGCTTTCTTT
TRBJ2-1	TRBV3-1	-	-	CACSPFGGRILRGNEQFF	TGTGCCTGCAGTCCCTTTGGGGGCAGGATCCTGCGTGGTAATGAGCAGTTCTTC
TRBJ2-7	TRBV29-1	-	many	CSVEADRGLDAYEQYF	TGCAGCGTTGAAGCTGACCGGGGCCTTGACGCCTACGAGCAGTACTTC
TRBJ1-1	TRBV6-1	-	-	CASTARRNTEAFF	TGTGCCAGCACCGCGCGGAGGAACACTGAAGCTTTCTTT
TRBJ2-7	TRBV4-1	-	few	CASSQEVQGTSLSYEQYF	TGCGCCAGCAGCCAAGAGGTGCAGGGGACTTCCCTCTCCTACGAGCAGTACTTC
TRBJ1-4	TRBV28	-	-	CASSLDSNEKLFF	TGTGCCAGCAGTTTGGACAGTAATGAAAAACTGTTTTTT
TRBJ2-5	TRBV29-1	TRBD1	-	CSVLRRQGAQETQYF	TGCAGCGTCCTTAGAAGACAGGGGGCCCAAGAGACCCAGTACTTC
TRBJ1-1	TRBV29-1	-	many	CSVAEGLTEAFF	TGCAGCGTTGCCGAGGGGCTCACTGAAGCTTTCTTT
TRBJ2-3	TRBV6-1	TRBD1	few	CASRDRGRRTDTQYF	TGTGCCAGCAGGGACAGGGGGCGAAGGACAGATACGCAGTATTTT
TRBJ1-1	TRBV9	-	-	CASSRGHQNTEAFF	TGTGCCAGCAGCCGAGGACACCAGAACACTGAAGCTTTCTTT
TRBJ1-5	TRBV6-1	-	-	CASSPLGVQPQHF	TGTGCCAGCAGCCCCCTGGGGGTTCAGCCCCAGCATTTT
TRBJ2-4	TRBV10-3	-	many	CAISERDATKNIQYF	TGTGCCATCAGTGAGCGAGACGCTACCAAAAACATTCAGTACTTC
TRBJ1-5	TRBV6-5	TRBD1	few	CASSYQNPGGADQPQHF	TGTGCCAGCAGTTACCAGAATCCAGGGGGCGCGGATCAGCCCCAGCATTTT
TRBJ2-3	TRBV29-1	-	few	CSVEGQYTQYF	TGCAGCGTTGAGGGCCAGTATACGCAGTATTTT
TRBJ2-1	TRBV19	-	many	CASTESPLVLGGILNEQFF	TGTGCCAGTACCGAATCCCCCCTCGTACTAGGAGGGATCCTAAATGAGCAGTTCTTC
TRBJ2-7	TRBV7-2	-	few	CASSLGMVPGMGQYF	TGTGCCAGCAGCTTAGGAATGGTCCCAGGGATGGGGCAGTACTTC
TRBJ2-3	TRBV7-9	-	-	CASSLAGGDLTDTQYF	TGTGCCAGCAGCTTAGCAGGGGGTGACCTCACAGATACGCAGTATTTT
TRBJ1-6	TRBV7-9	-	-	CASSQGGLSLHF	TGTGCCAGCAGCCAAGGGGGACTTTCCCTCCACTTT
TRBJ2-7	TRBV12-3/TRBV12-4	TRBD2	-	CASSGSGAYSYEQYF	TGTGCCAGCAGTGGTAGCGGGGCGTACTCCTACGAGCAGTACTTC
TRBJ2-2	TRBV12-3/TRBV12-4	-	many	CASSLIGLHTGELFF	TGTGCCAGCAGTTTGATAGGATTACACACCGGGGAGCTGTTTTTT